These 9 T cell receptor beta chains came from one sample sequenced in a study of blood T cell repertoires in COVID-19. Sequenced by immunoSEQ multiplex PCR; TCRdb stores in-frame clones only, minus some. Here the sample spans more than 85,000 clones, under 90% being singletons. Sample: peripheral blood. The receptor set was obtained from a man of 80 years or more with acute or convalescent COVID-19.

The chain has TRBV29-1 and TRBJ2-1; no firm D call. CDR1 SQVTM and CDR2 ANQGSEA come from the germline V gene. The CDR3 extends over 14 amino acids. The germline V and J ends were trimmed by 3 bases and 8 bases, with 17 bases remaining between them. The CDR3 bases are TGCAGCGTTGAGCTTAGCAGACCCCGCGATGAGCAGTTCTTC. Translating gives CSVELSRPRDEQFF.

The chain combines TRBV5-1 with TRBJ2-5, with TRBD1 matching 10 bases. Trimming removed 2 bases from V and 5 bases from J; junction bases left unmatched: 6. Germline V CDR1 and CDR2: SGHRS, YFSETQ. CDR3 length equals 15 residues. The CDR3 spells CASSFTGTGDETQYF. Here the CDR3 DNA reads TGCGCCAGCAGCTTCACCGGGACAGGGGACGAGACCCAGTACTTC. The complete variable domain, with remaining parts taken from reference TRBV5-1 and TRBJ2-5, reads KAGVTQTPRYLIKTRGQQVTLSCSPISGHRSVSWYQQTPGQGLQFLFEYFSETQRNKGNFPGRFSGRQFSNSRSEMNVSTLELGDSALYLCASSFTGTGDETQYFGPGTRLLVL.

This clone was picked up one time. The V and J genes are TRBV5-1 and TRBJ1-4, with a weak D call TRBD1 (5 bases). The V end was cut by 2 bases, the J end by 0 bases, with 8 bases between. This CDR3 has 15 amino acids. Germline V lookup: CDR1 SGHRS, CDR2 YFSETQ. CDR3 bases: TGCGCCAGCAGCTTAGGGGTTGCAACTAATGAAAAACTGTTTTTT. Its protein product is CASSLGVATNEKLFF.

This chain joins TRBV2 and TRBJ2-7, with 10 positions matching TRBD1. The CDR3 has 15 amino acids. With V trimmed by 5 bases and J by 7 bases, 11 bases remained unmatched. The germline V gene has CDR1 SNHLY and CDR2 FYNNEI. Here the CDR3 DNA reads TGTGCCAGCAGTAGCCAGGGACAGGGGACGAGTGAGCAGTACTTC. It encodes CASSSQGQGTSEQYF.

The chain joins TRBV5-1 to TRBJ2-5; 11 bases are a match to TRBD2. Trimming removed 4 bases from V and 5 bases from J; junction bases left unmatched: 10. This CDR3 has 16 amino acids. Germline loops: CDR1 SGHRS, CDR2 YFSETQ. The CDR3 DNA is TGCGCCAGCAGCCCACTAGCGGGAGAGTCGGTCGAGACCCAGTACTTC. Protein: CASSPLAGESVETQYF.

The rearrangement uses TRBV18 and TRBJ2-3; 8 bases align to TRBD2. Germline loops: CDR1 KGHSH, CDR2 LQKENI. The CDR3 covers 19 residues. The junction had 15 bases not matched to a gene; V was cut back by 0 bases and J by 4 bases. CDR3 in amino acids: CASSPPKALAGGNPDTQYF. The CDR3 nucleotides are TGTGCCAGCTCACCACCAAAAGCTTTGGCGGGAGGTAATCCAGATACGCAGTATTTT. Complete variable domain (other parts from reference TRBV18 and TRBJ2-3): NAGVMQNPRHLVRRRGQEARLRCSPMKGHSHVYWYRQLPEEGLKFMVYLQKENIIDESGMPKERFSAEFPKEGPSILRIQQVVRGDSAAYFCASSPPKALAGGNPDTQYFGPGTRLTVL.

This chain connects TRBV3-1 (or the pseudogene TRBV3-2) to TRBJ2-7; D is undetermined. CDR1 is LGHDT, CDR2 YNNKEL, per germline (reference sequence). The CDR3 consists of 12 residues. V dropped 4 bases and J dropped 1 base, with 5 bases sitting between them. CDR3 DNA sequence: TGTGCCAGCAGCCTACAGTCCTACGAGCAGTACTTC. Its translation is CASSLQSYEQYF.

The sample holds a few counts of this clone. Distinct nucleotide sequences in the sample also encode this CDR3. The rearrangement uses TRBV30 and TRBJ2-1; 7 nucleotides match TRBD2. The CDR3 is made up of 12 amino acids. Germline assignment: CDR1 GTSNPN and CDR2 SVGIG (reference sequence). The V gene end was trimmed by 4 bases and the J gene end by 4 bases; junction bases not matched to a gene: 1. CDR3 loop: CAWTSGYNEQFF. CDR3 in DNA: TGTGCCTGGACTAGCGGATACAATGAGCAGTTCTTC.

The chain is built from TRBV5-1 and TRBJ2-5, with TRBD2 matching 10 bases. With 2 bases clipped from V and 6 bases from J, the junction kept 10 bases outside the gene matches. The CDR3 loop spans 16 amino acids. Germline CDR1 reads SGHRS; CDR2 reads YFSETQ. CDR3 sequence: CASSFPLAGAGQTQYF. The CDR3 DNA is TGCGCCAGCAGCTTCCCCCTAGCGGGAGCGGGTCAGACCCAGTACTTC.